The entry below describes one T cell receptor (beta chain). This sample stems from a study of T-cell reconstitution after alpha-beta-depleted transplantation in children. This CDR3 comprises 16 residues. With V trimmed by 1 base and J by 0 bases, 4 bases remained unmatched. Germline values: CDR1 SGHRS, CDR2 YFSETQ. Researchers prepared the TCRbeta library using unique molecular identifiers, the study reports. Using its own MiXCR run on the PCR reads, TCRdb lists one record per CDR3 protein. The sample holds around 450,000 distinct CDR3 sequences; 43% are singletons and the top ten take under 35%. This chain links TRBV5-1 with TRBJ2-1; 7 positions match TRBD2. This receptor was identified in a girl aged 2 to 10 with aplastic anemia, due to receive a stem cell transplant. The sample consisted of PBMCs, taken before TCRalphabeta/CD19-depleted stem cell transplant. CDR3 bases: TGCGCCAGCAGCTTGCCCGGGAGGAGCTCCTACAATGAGCAGTTCTTC. It translates to CASSLPGRSSYNEQFF.